The clone carrying this T cell receptor (beta chain) was observed many times. Sample-barcoded 5' priming and a J-beta primer mix drove a second PCR of about 7 to 12 cycles. From the 5' RACE reads, TCRdb called clonotypes with MiXCR, one entry per CDR3 protein. The repertoire holds about 580,000 distinct CDR3 sequences, with 40% to 50% as singletons. The data originate from a study of blood T cells in healthy people across ages. This CDR3 is 15 amino acids long. Trimming took 4 bases from V and 1 from J; bases not matched to a gene: 7. Looked up from germline, CDR1 is SGHRS and CDR2 is YFSETQ. The chain joins TRBV5-1 to TRBJ2-5; 7 bases are a match to TRBD1. The sequenced sample was blood. This TCR was sampled from an elderly man in good health. CDR3 in DNA: TGCGCCAGCAGCCAAGGGGGCAGCTTCCAAGAGACCCAGTACTTC. Translated, it gives CASSQGGSFQETQYF.